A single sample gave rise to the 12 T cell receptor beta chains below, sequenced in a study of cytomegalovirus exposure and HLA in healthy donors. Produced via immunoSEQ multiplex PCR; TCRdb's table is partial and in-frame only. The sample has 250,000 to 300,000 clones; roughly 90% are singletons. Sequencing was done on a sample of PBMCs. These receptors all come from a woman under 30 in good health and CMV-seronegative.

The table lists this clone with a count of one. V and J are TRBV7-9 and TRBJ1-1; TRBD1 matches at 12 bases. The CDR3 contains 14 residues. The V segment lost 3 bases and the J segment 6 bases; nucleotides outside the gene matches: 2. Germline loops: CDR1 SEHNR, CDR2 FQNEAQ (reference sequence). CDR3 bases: TGTGCCAGCAGCTTGGGACAGGGGGCCTCTGAAGCTTTCTTT. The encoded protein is CASSLGQGASEAFF.

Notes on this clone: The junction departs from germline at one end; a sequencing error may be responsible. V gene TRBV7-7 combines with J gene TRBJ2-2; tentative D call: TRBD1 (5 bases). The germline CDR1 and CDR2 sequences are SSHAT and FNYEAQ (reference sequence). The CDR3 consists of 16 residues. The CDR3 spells CASSLNPGQDTGELFF. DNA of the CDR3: TGTGCTAGCAGCTTAAACCCAGGGCAGGACACCGGGGAGCTGTTTTTT.

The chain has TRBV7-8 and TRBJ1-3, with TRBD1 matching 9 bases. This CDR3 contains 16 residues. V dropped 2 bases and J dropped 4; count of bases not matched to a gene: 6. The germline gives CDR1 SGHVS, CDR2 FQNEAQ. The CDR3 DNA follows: TGTGCCAGCAGCTTAACAACAGGGGGCGCGGGAAACACCATATATTTT. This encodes CASSLTTGGAGNTIYF. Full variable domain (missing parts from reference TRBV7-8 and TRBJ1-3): GAGVSQSPRYKVAKRGQDVALRCDPISGHVSLFWYQQALGQGPEFLTYFQNEAQLDKSGLPSDRFFAERPEGSVSTLKIQRTQQEDSAVYLCASSLTTGGAGNTIYFGEGSWLTVV.

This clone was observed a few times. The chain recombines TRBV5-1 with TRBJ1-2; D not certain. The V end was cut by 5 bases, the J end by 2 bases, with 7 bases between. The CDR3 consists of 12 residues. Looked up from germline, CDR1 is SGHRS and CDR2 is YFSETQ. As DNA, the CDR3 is TGCGCCAGCAGACCTGAGAACTATGGCTACACCTTC. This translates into CASRPENYGYTF.

CDR3 sequence (DNA): TGTGCCAGCAGTGGAGAAAACTATGGCTACACCTTC. It is translated as CASSGENYGYTF. The chain is built from TRBV2 and TRBJ1-2; D is undetermined. Trimming left V 4 bases short and J 2 bases short, with 5 bases between. The CDR3 spans 12 residues. CDR1 and CDR2 (germline): SNHLY, FYNNEI.

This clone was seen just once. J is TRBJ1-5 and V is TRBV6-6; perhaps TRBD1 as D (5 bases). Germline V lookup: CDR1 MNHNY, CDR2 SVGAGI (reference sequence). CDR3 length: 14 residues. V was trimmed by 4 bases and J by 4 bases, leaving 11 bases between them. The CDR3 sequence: CASSSDSKNQPQHF. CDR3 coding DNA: TGTGCCAGCAGTTCCGACAGTAAGAATCAGCCCCAGCATTTT.

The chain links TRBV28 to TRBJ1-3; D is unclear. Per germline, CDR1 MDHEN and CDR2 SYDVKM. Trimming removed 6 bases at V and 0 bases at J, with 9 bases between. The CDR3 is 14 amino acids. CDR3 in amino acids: CASSPVHSGNTIYF. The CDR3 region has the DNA TGTGCCAGCAGCCCAGTTCACTCTGGAAACACCATATATTTT.

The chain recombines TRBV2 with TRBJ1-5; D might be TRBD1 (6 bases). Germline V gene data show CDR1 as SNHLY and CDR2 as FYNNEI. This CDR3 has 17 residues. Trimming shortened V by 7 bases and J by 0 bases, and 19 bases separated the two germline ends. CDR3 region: CASTGAQGGFSNQPQHF. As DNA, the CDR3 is TGTGCCAGCACTGGAGCACAGGGTGGGTTTAGCAATCAGCCCCAGCATTTT.

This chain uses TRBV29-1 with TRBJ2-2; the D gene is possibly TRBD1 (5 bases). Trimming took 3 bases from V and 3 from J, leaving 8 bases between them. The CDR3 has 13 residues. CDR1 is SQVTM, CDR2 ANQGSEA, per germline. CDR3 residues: CSVDSGHTGELFF. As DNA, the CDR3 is TGCAGCGTTGATTCAGGGCACACCGGGGAGCTGTTTTTT.

As DNA, the CDR3 is TGTGCCGAGAATCCCGACAGGGATCTCGGAAACACCATATATTTT. Amino acid sequence: CAENPDRDLGNTIYF. The chain joins TRBV28 to TRBJ1-3; 7 bases are a match to TRBD1. The CDR3 consists of 15 residues. With 11 bases clipped from V and 4 bases from J, the junction kept 14 bases outside the gene matches. Looked up from germline, CDR1 is MDHEN and CDR2 is SYDVKM.

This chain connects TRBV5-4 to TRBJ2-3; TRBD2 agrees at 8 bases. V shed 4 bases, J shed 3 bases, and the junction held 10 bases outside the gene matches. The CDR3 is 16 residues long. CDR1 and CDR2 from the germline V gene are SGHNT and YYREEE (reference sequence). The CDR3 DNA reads TGTGCCAGCAGCAAAGGGACTAGATGGGAAACAGATACGCAGTATTTT. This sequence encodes CASSKGTRWETDTQYF.

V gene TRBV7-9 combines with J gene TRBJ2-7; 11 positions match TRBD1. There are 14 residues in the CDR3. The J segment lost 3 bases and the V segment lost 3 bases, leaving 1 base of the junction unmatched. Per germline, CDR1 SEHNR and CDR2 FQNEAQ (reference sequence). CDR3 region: CASSLGQGDYEQYF. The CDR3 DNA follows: TGTGCCAGCAGCTTGGGACAGGGGGACTACGAGCAGTACTTC.